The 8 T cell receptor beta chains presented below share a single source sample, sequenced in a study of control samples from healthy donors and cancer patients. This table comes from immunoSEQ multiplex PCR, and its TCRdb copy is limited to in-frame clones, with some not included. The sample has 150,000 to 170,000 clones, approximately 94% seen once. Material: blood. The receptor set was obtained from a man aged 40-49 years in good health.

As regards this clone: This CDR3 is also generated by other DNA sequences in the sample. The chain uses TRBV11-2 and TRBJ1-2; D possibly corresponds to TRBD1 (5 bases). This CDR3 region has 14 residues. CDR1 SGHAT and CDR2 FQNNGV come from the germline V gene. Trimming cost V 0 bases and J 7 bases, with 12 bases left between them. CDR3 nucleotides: TGTGCCAGCAGCTTAGATTGGGCGGGGGGTGGCTACACCTTC. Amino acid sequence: CASSLDWAGGGYTF.

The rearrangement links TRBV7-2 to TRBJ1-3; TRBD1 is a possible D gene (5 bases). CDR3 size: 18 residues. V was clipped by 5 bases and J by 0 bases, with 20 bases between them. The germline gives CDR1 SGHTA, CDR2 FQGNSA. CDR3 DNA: TGTGCCAGCAGCCCGGGGTTACGGGGGGAAAACTCTGGAAACACCATATATTTT. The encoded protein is CASSPGLRGENSGNTIYF.

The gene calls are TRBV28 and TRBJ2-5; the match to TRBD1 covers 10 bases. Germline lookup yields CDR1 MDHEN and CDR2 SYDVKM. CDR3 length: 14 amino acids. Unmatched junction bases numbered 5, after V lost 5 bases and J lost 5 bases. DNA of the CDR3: TGTGCCAGCAGTCTAGACAGGGGGCCGGAGACCCAGTACTTC. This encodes CASSLDRGPETQYF.

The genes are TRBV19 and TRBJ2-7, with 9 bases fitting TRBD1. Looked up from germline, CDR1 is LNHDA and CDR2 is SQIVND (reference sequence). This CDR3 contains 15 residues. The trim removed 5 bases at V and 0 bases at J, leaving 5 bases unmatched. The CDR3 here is CASSAGTGNSYEQYF. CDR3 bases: TGTGCCAGTAGTGCCGGGACAGGGAACTCCTACGAGCAGTACTTC.

CDR3 in DNA: TGTGCCAGCAGCCTTCCAGGGGGGAGGCCTGAAGCTTTCTTT. Translated: CASSLPGGRPEAFF. The chain joins TRBV28 to TRBJ1-1; 7 bases are shared with TRBD1. The CDR3 has 14 residues. Germline V gene data show CDR1 as MDHEN and CDR2 as SYDVKM. Unmatched junction bases numbered 10, after V lost 6 bases and J lost 6 bases.

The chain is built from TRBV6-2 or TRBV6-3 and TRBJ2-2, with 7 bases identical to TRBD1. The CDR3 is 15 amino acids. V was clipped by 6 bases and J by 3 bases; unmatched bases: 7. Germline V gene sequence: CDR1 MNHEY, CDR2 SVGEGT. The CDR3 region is CASSPVQGDTGELFF. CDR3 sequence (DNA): TGTGCCAGCAGCCCCGTTCAGGGGGACACCGGGGAGCTGTTTTTT.

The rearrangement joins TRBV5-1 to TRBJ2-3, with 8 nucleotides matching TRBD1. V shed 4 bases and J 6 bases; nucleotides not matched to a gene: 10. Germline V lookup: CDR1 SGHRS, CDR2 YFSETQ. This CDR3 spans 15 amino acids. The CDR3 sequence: CASSTGRQGPDTQYF. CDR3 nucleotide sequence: TGCGCCAGCAGCACAGGTCGACAGGGGCCGGATACGCAGTATTTT.

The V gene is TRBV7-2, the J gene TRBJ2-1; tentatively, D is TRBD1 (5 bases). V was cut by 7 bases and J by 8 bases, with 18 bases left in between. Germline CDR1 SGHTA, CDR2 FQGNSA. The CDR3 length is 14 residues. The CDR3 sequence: CASNSGRERDEQFF. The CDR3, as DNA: TGTGCCAGCAATTCTGGCAGGGAACGGGATGAGCAGTTCTTC.